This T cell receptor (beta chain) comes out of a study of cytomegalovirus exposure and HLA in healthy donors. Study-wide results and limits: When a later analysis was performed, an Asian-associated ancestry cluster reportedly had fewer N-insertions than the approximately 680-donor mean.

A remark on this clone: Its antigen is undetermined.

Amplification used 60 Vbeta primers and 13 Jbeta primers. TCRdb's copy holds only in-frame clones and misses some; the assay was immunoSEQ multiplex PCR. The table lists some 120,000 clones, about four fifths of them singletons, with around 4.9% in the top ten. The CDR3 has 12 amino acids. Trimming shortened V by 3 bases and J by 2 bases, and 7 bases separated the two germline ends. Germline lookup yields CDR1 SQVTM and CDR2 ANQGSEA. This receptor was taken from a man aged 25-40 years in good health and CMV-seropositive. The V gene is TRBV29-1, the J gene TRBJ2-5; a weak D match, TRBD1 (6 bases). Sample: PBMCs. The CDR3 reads CSVEDSQETQYF. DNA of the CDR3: TGCAGCGTTGAGGACAGTCAAGAGACCCAGTACTTC.